This TCR beta chain was sequenced during a study of early stage breast cancer tumors. About the study: ER+/PR+/HER2- status applied to about 80% of the 16 invasive breast tumors.

V was pared by 7 bases and J by 4 bases, with 4 bases of the junction left unmatched. Germline CDR1 and CDR2: LNHDA and SQIVND (reference sequence). The CDR3 contains 13 residues. General study points: Enriched TCRB sequences shared across patients were mostly commonly generated sequences. Compared with adjacent normal breast tissue, tumors showed approximately 2.5-fold greater T cell density and higher clonality.

The assay was immunoSEQ multiplex PCR, and TCRdb's table has in-frame clones only and misses some. The sample has tens of thousands of clones, roughly 81% seen once; the top ten hold 9% to 9.5%. To note about this clone: Antigen unknown.

The chain links TRBV19 to TRBJ1-1; 9 bases fit TRBD1. The receptor was derived from a person aged 45 to 59 with breast cancer. The sequenced material came from blood. The CDR3 reads CASITTGGTEAFF. For the CDR3, the DNA is TGTGCCAGTATTACGACAGGGGGCACTGAAGCTTTCTTT.